These 30 T cell receptor beta chains were all obtained from the same sample, sequenced in a study of shared clonotypes between healthy human individuals. Assay: immunoSEQ multiplex PCR; the TCRdb copy retains only in-frame clones and omits some. The table has millions of clones, about 93% seen once. CD45RO-negative CD8 cells positively selected for CCR7 made up the naive population, which excluded terminally differentiated effector memory CD45RA+ cells. The sample taken for sequencing was naive CD8+ T cells from PBMCs. These TCRs come from a man between 18 and 35 years old in good health. Some clones in this sample may be carry-over from other donors' samples.

The J gene is TRBJ2-1, the V gene TRBV4-1; 9 bases are shared with TRBD1. Trimming removed 1 base from V and 4 bases from J; junction bases left unmatched: 5. Germline loops: CDR1 MGHRA, CDR2 YSYEKL. The length of the CDR3 is 16 residues. The CDR3 region has the DNA TGCGCCAGCAGCCAAGGGAAGGGACAGGGTTACAATGAGCAGTTCTTC. This gives the protein CASSQGKGQGYNEQFF.

This chain uses TRBV30 with TRBJ2-7, with TRBD2 identical over 9 bases. Unmatched junction bases numbered 6, after V lost 2 bases and J lost 4 bases. Germline lookup yields CDR1 GTSNPN and CDR2 SVGIG (reference sequence). The CDR3 spans 14 residues. CDR3 sequence reads: CAWSQPSGEYEQYF. CDR3 nucleotide sequence: TGTGCCTGGAGTCAGCCTAGCGGGGAATACGAGCAGTACTTC.

This clone was seen only once. This chain joins TRBV9 and TRBJ2-1; TRBD2 might be the D (6 bases). Looked up from germline, CDR1 is SGDLS and CDR2 is YYNGEE. The CDR3 runs 15 residues. V gave up 4 bases and J gave up 9 bases, with 20 bases separating them. CDR3 nucleotides: TGTGCCAGCAGCTCCGGGACTTCCGGGGCCGGTGAGCAGTTCTTC. Translated, it gives CASSSGTSGAGEQFF.

The chain uses TRBV7-8 and TRBJ2-7; D might be TRBD2 (5 bases). Germline CDR1 is SGHVS and CDR2 is FQNEAQ. The V and J ends lost 2 bases and 2 bases respectively, with 19 bases between them. This CDR3 region has 17 residues. CDR3 loop: CASSLISMASGTYEQYF. DNA for the CDR3: TGTGCCAGCAGCTTAATATCTATGGCCTCGGGGACCTACGAGCAGTACTTC.

This clone was seen more than once but under ten times. The genes are TRBV5-5 and TRBJ2-7; either TRBD1 or TRBD2 may supply D (5 bases each). The V and J ends lost 3 bases and 2 bases respectively, with 12 bases between them. The CDR3 runs to 14 residues. Germline lookup yields CDR1 SGHKS and CDR2 YYEKEE (reference sequence). DNA for the CDR3: TGTGCCAGCAGCTCCGGGACGGCCGCCTACGAGCAGTACTTC. It codes for CASSSGTAAYEQYF.

This rearrangement joins TRBV28 to TRBJ1-1; D perhaps matches TRBD1 (5 bases). Germline values: CDR1 MDHEN, CDR2 SYDVKM. There are 14 residues in the CDR3. V was shortened by 5 bases and J by 7 bases, with 17 bases between the two germline ends. CDR3 protein: CASSTSRGSVEAFF. The CDR3 DNA follows: TGTGCCAGCAGTACCTCTCGGGGCTCTGTTGAAGCTTTCTTT.

The genes are TRBV19 and TRBJ2-7; a possible D gene is TRBD1 (5 bases). Per the germline V gene, CDR1 is LNHDA and CDR2 is SQIVND (reference sequence). There are 14 residues in the CDR3. With 6 bases removed from V and 2 bases from J, the gap between germline ends came to 14 bases. The CDR3 region has the DNA TGTGCCAGTAGACCTCAATTGGGGCCCTACGAGCAGTACTTC. It is translated as CASRPQLGPYEQYF. Using reference TRBV19 and TRBJ2-7 for the parts outside the CDR3, the full variable domain is DGGITQSPKYLFRKEGQNVTLSCEQNLNHDAMYWYRQDPGQGLRLIYYSQIVNDFQKGDIAEGYSVSREKKESFPLTVTSAQKNPTAFYLCASRPQLGPYEQYFGPGTRLTVT.

V and J are TRBV7-9 and TRBJ2-1, with no clear D. This CDR3 has 13 residues. Germline CDR1 is SEHNR and CDR2 is FQNEAQ (reference sequence). The V end lost 10 bases, the J end lost 8 bases, and 18 bases lay between the germline ends. The CDR3 region is CAIPGPPAYEQFF. The CDR3 nucleotides are TGTGCCATCCCGGGCCCCCCGGCGTATGAGCAGTTCTTC.

With regard to this clone: Other nucleotide sequences from this sample produce the same CDR3. The rearrangement joins TRBV27 to TRBJ2-7; no firm D call. V lost 0 bases and J lost 1, with 4 bases in between. The V gene's germline CDR1 is MNHEY and CDR2 SMNVEV (reference sequence). The CDR3 has 13 residues. CDR3 coding DNA: TGTGCCAGCAGTTTATCCGAGTCCTACGAGCAGTACTTC. It specifies CASSLSESYEQYF.

The chain recombines TRBV28 with TRBJ1-4; the D is unclear. Trimming cost V 6 bases and J 10 bases, with 18 bases left between them. Germline CDR1 MDHEN, CDR2 SYDVKM. There are 14 residues in the CDR3. This chain's CDR3 is CASRRTGGLAKLFF. DNA of the CDR3: TGTGCCAGCAGAAGGACGGGAGGGTTGGCAAAACTGTTTTTT.

This clone was counted between two and nine times. V usage is TRBV6-5 and J usage is TRBJ1-1, with TRBD1 matching over 7 bases. This CDR3 is built from 14 residues. The ends lost 2 bases at V and 3 bases at J; junction bases unmatched: 3. Germline V gene sequence: CDR1 MNHEY, CDR2 SVGAGI. CDR3 in amino acids: CASSYNRGYTEAFF. The CDR3 DNA sequence: TGTGCCAGCAGTTACAACAGGGGATACACTGAAGCTTTCTTT.

This clone was counted once. The chain recombines TRBV27 with TRBJ2-7, with 10 bases identical to TRBD2. The CDR3 length is 15 residues. V shed 1 base and J 3 bases; nucleotides not matched to a gene: 3. Germline CDR1 reads MNHEY; CDR2 reads SMNVEV (reference sequence). In DNA form, the CDR3 reads TGTGCCAGCAGTTTATTACTAGCGGGAAACTACGAGCAGTACTTC. The encoded protein is CASSLLLAGNYEQYF.

The rearrangement uses TRBV5-1 and TRBJ2-2; D gene unclear. Per germline, CDR1 SGHRS and CDR2 YFSETQ. The V gene lost 6 bases and the J gene lost 6 bases, with 12 bases spanning the gap. The CDR3 extends over 13 amino acids. The DNA for the CDR3 is TGCGCCAGCACCTCTCTCGGACCCGGGGAGCTGTTTTTT. Residues: CASTSLGPGELFF.

This chain uses TRBV2 with TRBJ2-2; D is unresolved. The CDR3 has 14 amino acids. Germline lookup yields CDR1 SNHLY and CDR2 FYNNEI. V was pared by 1 base and J by 1 base, with 4 bases between. CDR3 protein: CASSEEQNTGELFF. CDR3 DNA: TGTGCCAGCAGTGAAGAACAGAACACCGGGGAGCTGTTTTTT.

This clone was seen just once. The V and J genes are TRBV28 and TRBJ2-2; D is undetermined. This CDR3 contains 14 residues. Germline V lookup: CDR1 MDHEN, CDR2 SYDVKM. The germline V and J ends were trimmed by 8 bases and 1 base, with 11 bases remaining between them. CDR3 amino acids: CASWDLRNTGELFF. CDR3 DNA sequence: TGTGCCAGCTGGGATCTCAGGAACACCGGGGAGCTGTTTTTT. The entire variable domain, with the rest obtained from reference TRBV28 and TRBJ2-2, is as follows: DVKVTQSSRYLVKRTGEKVFLECVQDMDHENMFWYRQDPGLGLRLIYFSYDVKMKEKGDIPEGYSVSREKKERFSLILESASTNQTSMYLCASWDLRNTGELFFGEGSRLTVL.

This clone has a handful of counts. J is TRBJ2-1 and V is TRBV28; 7 positions match TRBD1. Unmatched junction bases numbered 9, after V lost 10 bases and J lost 0 bases. The CDR3 runs 15 residues. Germline values: CDR1 MDHEN, CDR2 SYDVKM. The CDR3 spells CATSPNRGSYNEQFF. CDR3 in DNA: TGTGCCACCTCACCGAACAGGGGCTCCTACAATGAGCAGTTCTTC.

This chain joins TRBV10-1 and TRBJ2-2, with 8 positions matching TRBD2. Germline CDR1 is WNHNN and CDR2 is SYGVQD (reference sequence). The CDR3 covers 17 residues. The J segment lost 4 bases and the V segment lost 2 bases, leaving 9 bases of the junction unmatched. DNA for the CDR3: TGCGCCAGCAGTGAGATCCAGCGGGAGAGCGGCACCGGGGAGCTGTTTTTT. Protein product: CASSEIQRESGTGELFF.

This rearrangement joins TRBV5-6 to TRBJ2-2; D remains ambiguous. Trimming pared 2 bases from V and 4 bases from J, leaving 12 bases between. Germline V gene lookup returns CDR1 SGHDT and CDR2 YYEEEE. CDR3 size: 15 residues. CDR3: CASSLGPLSTGELFF. Here the CDR3 DNA reads TGTGCCAGCAGCTTAGGTCCACTTTCCACCGGGGAGCTGTTTTTT. Complete variable domain (other parts from reference TRBV5-6 and TRBJ2-2): DAGVTQSPTHLIKTRGQQVTLRCSPKSGHDTVSWYQQALGQGPQFIFQYYEEEERQRGNFPDRFSGHQFPNYSSELNVNALLLGDSALYLCASSLGPLSTGELFFGEGSRLTVL.

The genes are TRBV28 and TRBJ1-4; D remains ambiguous. This CDR3 region has 14 residues. V lost 6 bases to trimming and J lost 7 bases, with 15 bases between them. Germline CDR1 and CDR2: MDHEN and SYDVKM. The CDR3: CASRAEGYGEKLFF. The CDR3 region has the DNA TGTGCCAGCAGGGCAGAGGGCTACGGTGAAAAACTGTTTTTT.

The genes are TRBV4-2 and TRBJ2-1; 7 nucleotides agree with TRBD1. With V trimmed by 4 bases and J by 7 bases, 10 bases remained unmatched. Germline V gene lookup returns CDR1 LGHNA and CDR2 YNFKEQ. This CDR3 has 15 amino acids. CDR3 region: CASSPRQGGVNEQFF. The CDR3 DNA sequence: TGTGCCAGCAGCCCCAGACAGGGTGGAGTAAATGAGCAGTTCTTC.

The rearrangement uses TRBV7-2 and TRBJ1-1; the D gene is possibly TRBD1 (6 bases). The CDR3 extends over 12 amino acids. Trimming stripped 4 bases from V and 7 bases from J, with 10 bases between. The germline V gene encodes CDR1 SGHTA and CDR2 FQGNSA. The CDR3 DNA reads as TGTGCCAGCAGCTCCAGGGACAATGAAGCTTTCTTT. This gives the protein CASSSRDNEAFF.

This rearrangement joins TRBV27 to TRBJ2-7; no firm D call. Deletions cut 3 bases from V and 3 bases from J, with 12 bases between. This CDR3 contains 14 residues. Germline V gives CDR1 MNHEY, CDR2 SMNVEV (reference sequence). The CDR3 is CASSFRAPGYEQYF. DNA of the CDR3: TGTGCCAGCAGTTTCCGCGCCCCGGGCTACGAGCAGTACTTC.

The V call is TRBV5-1, the J call TRBJ2-7; 7 bases are a match to TRBD1. V lost 0 bases, J lost 4 bases, and 7 bases stayed unmatched. The CDR3 contains 15 residues. CDR1 is SGHRS, CDR2 YFSETQ, per germline. The CDR3, as DNA: TGCGCCAGCAGCTTGGTCCGGGACAGACATTACGAGCAGTACTTC. Its protein product is CASSLVRDRHYEQYF.

CDR3 in amino acids: CASSLSTLAGGFTDTQYF. In DNA form, the CDR3 reads TGTGCCAGCAGTTTATCCACCCTAGCGGGAGGCTTCACAGATACGCAGTATTTT. The J gene is TRBJ2-3, the V gene TRBV27, with 11 nucleotides matching TRBD2. V shed 0 bases, J shed 2 bases, and the junction held 7 bases outside the gene matches. Germline values: CDR1 MNHEY, CDR2 SMNVEV (reference sequence). The CDR3 sequence is 18 residues long.

The chain links TRBV11-2 to TRBJ2-5, with 7 positions matching TRBD1. CDR1 is SGHAT and CDR2 is FQNNGV in the germline V gene. The CDR3 is 16 residues long. V lost 4 bases and J lost 2; bases outside the gene matches: 10. The CDR3 DNA follows: TGTGCCAGCAGCTCGCCCGACAGGGCGATACAAGAGACCCAGTACTTC. Amino acid sequence: CASSSPDRAIQETQYF.

The chain carries TRBV27 and TRBJ2-1; 10 bases are a match to TRBD2. The V and J ends lost 0 bases and 4 bases, in that order; junction bases with no gene match: 6. This CDR3 comprises 17 residues. Germline V gives CDR1 MNHEY, CDR2 SMNVEV (reference sequence). The CDR3 region is CASSLSTGTSAYNEQFF. The CDR3 DNA sequence: TGTGCCAGCAGTTTATCAACCGGGACTAGCGCTTACAATGAGCAGTTCTTC.

The chain combines TRBV4-1 with TRBJ2-2; D is perhaps TRBD1 (5 bases). Trimming stripped 4 bases from V and 3 bases from J, with 12 bases between. This CDR3 comprises 15 residues. Germline V gene lookup returns CDR1 MGHRA and CDR2 YSYEKL. The CDR3 region is CASSPGPHDTGELFF. CDR3 nucleotide sequence: TGCGCCAGCAGCCCAGGGCCTCATGACACCGGGGAGCTGTTTTTT.

The J gene is TRBJ2-7, the V gene TRBV19; D is perhaps TRBD1 (5 bases). V gave up 3 bases and J gave up 2 bases, with 5 bases separating them. The CDR3 contains 12 residues. CDR1 and CDR2 (germline): LNHDA, SQIVND (reference sequence). CDR3 in amino acids: CASSMGPYEQYF. In DNA form, the CDR3 reads TGTGCCAGTAGTATGGGGCCCTACGAGCAGTACTTC.

This sequence joins TRBV11-3 and TRBJ1-4; the D is unclear. The CDR3 totals 15 residues. The V gene lost 1 base and the J gene lost 8 bases, with 14 bases spanning the gap. Germline CDR1 reads SGHNT; CDR2 reads YENEEA. The CDR3 is CASSLVGPGEEKLFF. CDR3 in DNA: TGTGCCAGCAGCTTAGTTGGACCCGGGGAAGAAAAACTGTTTTTT.

J is TRBJ2-7 and V is TRBV28; 9 nucleotides agree with TRBD1. The CDR3 is made up of 15 amino acids. CDR1 is MDHEN, CDR2 SYDVKM, per germline. With V trimmed by 10 bases and J by 9 bases, 19 bases remained unmatched. CDR3 in amino acids: CATKILRDREHGQYF. The DNA of the CDR3 is TGTGCCACCAAGATTCTCCGGGACAGGGAACACGGGCAGTACTTC.